This TCR beta chain was captured in a study of T cell repertoires in cytomegalovirus infection. For the study at large: Indicated by public TCR beta signatures were CMV infection and matching HLA type. Study results and caveats: Frequencies of public TCR beta families were cumulated, and this identified carriers of CMV plus the relevant HLA. The ex vivo response was dominated by HLA-C-restricted CMV-specific TCR beta clonotypes.

MiXCR, run by TCRdb on the reads, gives a single entry per CDR3 protein. The sample shows about 190,000 distinct CDR3 sequences, 28% of them seen only once. The CDR3 consists of 14 residues. Trimming left V 5 bases short and J 1 base short, with 11 bases between. Germline assignment: CDR1 SGHDN and CDR2 FVKESK. Comment on this clonotype: Its antigen is not identified.

The sequence was collected from a human donor in good health (CMV status not recorded). Some clones in this sample may be carry-over from other donors' samples. The V and J genes are TRBV14 and TRBJ1-1; weak D call: TRBD1 (5 bases). Input material: PBMCs. The CDR3 protein is CASSSRDQNTEAFF. The CDR3 nucleotides read TGTGCCAGCAGCTCCCGGGACCAGAACACTGAAGCTTTCTTT.